This T cell receptor beta chain appears in the sequencing data of a study of shared clonotypes between healthy human individuals. Assay: immunoSEQ multiplex PCR; the TCRdb copy retains only in-frame clones and omits some. The sample carries roughly 2,300,000 clones, around 90% recorded once. The germline V gene encodes CDR1 SGHNT and CDR2 YENEEA. V dropped 4 bases and J dropped 6 bases, with 9 bases sitting between them. This CDR3 is built from 12 residues. V gene TRBV11-3 combines with J gene TRBJ1-2; TRBD1 might be the D (5 bases). Sequenced material: naive CD4+ T cells from PBMCs. Subset meaning: CD45RA+ positively selected. This clonotype originated in a young man in good health. Some clones in this sample may be carry-over from other donors' samples. The CDR3 sequence: CASSSGGDGYTF. As DNA, the CDR3 is TGTGCCAGCAGCTCGGGGGGGGATGGCTACACCTTC.